The 16 T cell receptor beta chains given below trace back to one sample, sequenced in a study of Graves' ophthalmopathy and Graves' hyperthyroidism. The study amplified TCR beta CDR3 regions using RNA transcripts. Amplification began with first-round RT-PCR using HTBI primers, then second-round multiplex PCR was performed. A single record per CDR3 protein comes from TCRdb applying MiXCR to the multiplex PCR reads. The sample lists roughly 410,000 distinct CDR3 sequences, over 15% occurring once. Specimen: peripheral blood. These receptors were collected from a woman between 18 and 29 years old with stable Graves' hyperthyroidism.

This CDR3 is CASSFPGGMNTEAFF. The CDR3 DNA reads as TGTGCCAGCAGTTTCCCAGGGGGAATGAACACTGAAGCTTTCTTT. The rearrangement uses TRBV12-3 or TRBV12-4 and TRBJ1-1; 7 bases match TRBD1. Germline trimming cut 3 bases from V and 0 bases from J; bases unmatched to any gene: 4. The CDR3 length is 15 residues.

This clonotype has a count of ten or more. The V call is TRBV5-1, the J call TRBJ1-2, with D tentatively TRBD1 (5 bases). Looked up from germline, CDR1 is SGHRS and CDR2 is YFSETQ. V lost 0 bases and J lost 7, with 16 bases in between. The CDR3 is made up of 15 amino acids. The CDR3 bases are TGCGCCAGCAGCTTGGCCGGGGGGTCCTCCGCTGGCTACACCTTC. The encoded protein is CASSLAGGSSAGYTF. The full variable domain, in which reference TRBV5-1 and TRBJ1-2 provide the parts outside the CDR3, is KAGVTQTPRYLIKTRGQQVTLSCSPISGHRSVSWYQQTPGQGLQFLFEYFSETQRNKGNFPGRFSGRQFSNSRSEMNVSTLELGDSALYLCASSLAGGSSAGYTFGSGTRLTVV.

This clonotype was counted ten times or more. The chain has TRBV7-2 and TRBJ1-2; D gene uncertain. The ends were cut back, 0 bases at V and 3 bases at J, with 11 bases in the middle. The CDR3 loop spans 15 amino acids. In germline, CDR1 is SGHTA, CDR2 FQGNSA. This chain's CDR3 is CASSLARGSDYGYTF. The CDR3 nucleotides read TGTGCCAGCAGCTTAGCGCGCGGGTCCGACTATGGCTACACCTTC.

This sequence joins TRBV11-2 and TRBJ1-1; TRBD1 might be the D (5 bases). This CDR3 has 16 residues. CDR1 is SGHAT and CDR2 is FQNNGV in the germline V gene. The V and J ends lost 3 bases and 1 base respectively, with 15 bases between them. The CDR3 region has the DNA TGTGCCAGCAGCTTGCCTTCTTGGGGGGAGAACACTGAAGCTTTCTTT. It yields the protein CASSLPSWGENTEAFF.

This clonotype was picked up many times. The gene calls are TRBV6-2 or TRBV6-3 and TRBJ2-5, with a weak D call TRBD1 (5 bases). The length of the CDR3 is 13 residues. V was trimmed by 6 bases and J by 5 bases, leaving 13 bases between them. The germline V gene encodes CDR1 MNHEY and CDR2 SVGEGT. The CDR3 is CASSAQGWETQYF. The CDR3 DNA reads TGTGCCAGCAGCGCTCAGGGTTGGGAGACCCAGTACTTC.

The V call is TRBV5-1, the J call TRBJ1-6; weak D call: TRBD1 (5 bases). This CDR3 region has 16 residues. Germline CDR1 is SGHRS and CDR2 is YFSETQ. Trimming left V 4 bases short and J 7 bases short, with 18 bases between. CDR3 nucleotide sequence: TGCGCCAGCAGCCTGGTTGGAGGGGTTGGGAATTCACCCCTCCACTTT. Translating it yields CASSLVGGVGNSPLHF.

This clonotype was seen repeatedly, ten times or more. The rearrangement uses TRBV2 and TRBJ1-1; 7 bases match TRBD1. The CDR3 is 13 residues long. Germline loops: CDR1 SNHLY, CDR2 FYNNEI. V was clipped by 4 bases and J by 4 bases; unmatched bases: 3. The CDR3, as DNA: TGTGCCAGCAGTGTCGGACAGGCCACTGAAGCTTTCTTT. Translating it yields CASSVGQATEAFF.

This clonotype was seen at least ten times. The chain links TRBV7-3 to TRBJ1-1; D may be TRBD1 (6 bases). Per the germline V gene, CDR1 is SGHTA and CDR2 is FQGTGA. The CDR3 length is 14 residues. The ends were cut back, 4 bases at V and 1 base at J, with 10 bases in the middle. The CDR3 DNA reads TGTGCCAGCAGCTCCCAGACAGGGAACACTGAAGCTTTCTTT. Encoded protein: CASSSQTGNTEAFF.

This clonotype occurred many times. The chain links TRBV13 to TRBJ1-6; 10 positions match TRBD1. CDR1 is PRHDT, CDR2 FYEKMQ, per germline (reference sequence). CDR3 length: 15 amino acids. V shed 4 bases, J shed 9 bases, and the junction held 6 bases outside the gene matches. The CDR3 nucleotides are TGTGCCAGCAGCTCTAACGGACAGGGGGGTTCACCCCTCCACTTT. It codes for CASSSNGQGGSPLHF.

This clonotype has ten or more counts. This chain connects TRBV6-1 to TRBJ1-6; D may be TRBD1 (5 bases). Per germline, CDR1 MNHNS and CDR2 SASEGT. The CDR3 has 14 residues. V shed 4 bases and J shed 7 bases, with 11 bases lying between them. For the CDR3, the DNA is TGTGCCAGCAGTGGCCGGGGCCACAATTCACCCCTCCACTTT. Translating it yields CASSGRGHNSPLHF.

This clonotype was seen repeatedly, ten times or more. J is TRBJ2-5 and V is TRBV20-1; D unresolved. The CDR3 extends over 12 amino acids. V gave up 7 bases and J gave up 0 bases, with 9 bases separating them. Per the germline V gene, CDR1 is DFQATT and CDR2 is SNEGSKA (reference sequence). The DNA of the CDR3 is TGCAGTGGTATATGGGACCAAGAGACCCAGTACTTC. Its translation: CSGIWDQETQYF.

This clonotype was observed many times. The chain combines TRBV6-1 with TRBJ2-2; D might be TRBD2 (7 bases). This CDR3 is 16 amino acids long. Germline loops: CDR1 MNHNS, CDR2 SASEGT. V was trimmed by 7 bases and J by 0 bases, leaving 15 bases between them. CDR3 region: CASNGGAIANTGELFF. The CDR3 DNA reads as TGTGCCAGCAATGGGGGGGCGATCGCGAACACCGGGGAGCTGTTTTTT.

The sample holds many counts of this clonotype. V gene TRBV6-5 combines with J gene TRBJ1-2; possible D gene TRBD1, 5 bases. The CDR3 runs 16 residues. Germline V gene lookup returns CDR1 MNHEY and CDR2 SVGAGI. The ends were cut back, 4 bases at V and 0 bases at J, with 15 bases in the middle. DNA of the CDR3: TGTGCCAGCAGTTGGCTCCCAGGGACCCCTAACTATGGCTACACCTTC. This translates into CASSWLPGTPNYGYTF.

This clonotype showed up many times. This chain links TRBV12-3 or TRBV12-4 with TRBJ2-4; 10 nucleotides line up with TRBD2. The CDR3 spans 15 residues. The ends lost 5 bases at V and 1 base at J; junction bases unmatched: 2. Here the CDR3 reads CASSGGLAAKNIQYF. The DNA of the CDR3 is TGTGCCAGCAGTGGGGGACTAGCGGCCAAAAACATTCAGTACTTC.

The chain employs TRBV7-8 and TRBJ1-1; tentatively, D is TRBD1 (5 bases). The germline V gene encodes CDR1 SGHVS and CDR2 FQNEAQ. V lost 5 bases and J lost 1, with 20 bases in between. This CDR3 spans 17 amino acids. The CDR3 DNA sequence: TGTGCCAGCAGCACCCGATGGTCGGGGACGGCGAACACTGAAGCTTTCTTT. Translating gives CASSTRWSGTANTEAFF.

This clonotype appeared many times. The chain is built from TRBV20-1 and TRBJ1-2; 8 nucleotides match TRBD1. CDR1 is DFQATT, CDR2 SNEGSKA, per germline (reference sequence). J gave up 6 bases and V 5 bases, and 11 bases lay outside the gene matches. The CDR3 runs to 14 residues. The CDR3 bases are TGCAGTGCTTTGGACAGGGAACAAGAAAATGGCTACACCTTC. This sequence encodes CSALDREQENGYTF.